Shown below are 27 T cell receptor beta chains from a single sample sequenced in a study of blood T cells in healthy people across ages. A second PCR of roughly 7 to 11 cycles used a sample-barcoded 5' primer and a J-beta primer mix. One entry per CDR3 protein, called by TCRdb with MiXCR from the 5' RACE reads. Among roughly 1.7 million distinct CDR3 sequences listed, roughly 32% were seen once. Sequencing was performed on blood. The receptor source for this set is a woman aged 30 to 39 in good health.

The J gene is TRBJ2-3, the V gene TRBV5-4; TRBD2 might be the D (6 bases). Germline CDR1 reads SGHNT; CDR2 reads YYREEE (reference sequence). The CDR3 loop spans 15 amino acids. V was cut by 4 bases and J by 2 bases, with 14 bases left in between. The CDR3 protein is CASSPPGRDTDTQYF. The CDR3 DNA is TGTGCCAGCAGCCCCCCCGGGAGAGACACAGATACGCAGTATTTT.

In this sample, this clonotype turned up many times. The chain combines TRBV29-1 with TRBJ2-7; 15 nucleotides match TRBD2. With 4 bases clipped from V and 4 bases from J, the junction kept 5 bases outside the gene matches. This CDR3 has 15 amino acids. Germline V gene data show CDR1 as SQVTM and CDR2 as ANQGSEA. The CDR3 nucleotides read TGCAGCGTTGTCTCGGGACTAGCGGGAGGATACGAGCAGTACTTC. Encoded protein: CSVVSGLAGGYEQYF.

The CDR3 DNA reads TGCGCCAGCAGCCTGGGTAGGCACGGCGAGCAGTACTTC. This sequence encodes CASSLGRHGEQYF. The chain combines TRBV5-1 with TRBJ2-5; D remains ambiguous. The last part of the DNA fits TRBJ2-7 better; the J call may be wrong. The CDR3 sequence is 13 residues long. Germline V gene sequence: CDR1 SGHRS, CDR2 YFSETQ.

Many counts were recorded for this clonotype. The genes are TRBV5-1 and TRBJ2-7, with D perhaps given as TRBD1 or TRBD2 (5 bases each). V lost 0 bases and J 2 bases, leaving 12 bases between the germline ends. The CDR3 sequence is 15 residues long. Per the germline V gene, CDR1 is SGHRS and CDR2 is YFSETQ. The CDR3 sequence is CASSLGGTGTYEQYF. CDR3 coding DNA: TGCGCCAGCAGCTTGGGGGGGACGGGAACCTACGAGCAGTACTTC.

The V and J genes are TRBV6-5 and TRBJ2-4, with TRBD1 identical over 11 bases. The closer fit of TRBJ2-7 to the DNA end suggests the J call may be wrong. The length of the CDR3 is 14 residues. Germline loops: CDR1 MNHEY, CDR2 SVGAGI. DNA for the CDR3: TGTGCTTTATCCCGGGACAGGGGGACCTACGAGCAGTACTTC. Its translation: CALSRDRGTYEQYF.

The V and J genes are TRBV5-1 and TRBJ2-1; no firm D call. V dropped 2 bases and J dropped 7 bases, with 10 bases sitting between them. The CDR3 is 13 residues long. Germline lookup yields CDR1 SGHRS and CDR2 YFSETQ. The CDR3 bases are TGCGCCAGCAGCTTACTCCAGAGGAATGAGCAGTTCTTC. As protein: CASSLLQRNEQFF.

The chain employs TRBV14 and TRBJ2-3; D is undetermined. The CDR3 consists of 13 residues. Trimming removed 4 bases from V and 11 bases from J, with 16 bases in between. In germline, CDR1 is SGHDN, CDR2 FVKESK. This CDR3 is CASSLSFSFGQYF. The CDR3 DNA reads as TGTGCCAGCAGCCTTTCTTTCAGTTTCGGGCAGTATTTT.

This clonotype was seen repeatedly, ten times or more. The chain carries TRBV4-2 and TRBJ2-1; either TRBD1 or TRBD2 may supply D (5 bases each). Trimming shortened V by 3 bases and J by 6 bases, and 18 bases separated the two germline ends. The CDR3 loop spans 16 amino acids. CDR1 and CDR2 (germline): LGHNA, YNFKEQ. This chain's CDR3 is CASSQGTGTKSNEQFF. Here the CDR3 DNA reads TGTGCCAGCAGCCAGGGCACCGGGACCAAATCCAATGAGCAGTTCTTC.

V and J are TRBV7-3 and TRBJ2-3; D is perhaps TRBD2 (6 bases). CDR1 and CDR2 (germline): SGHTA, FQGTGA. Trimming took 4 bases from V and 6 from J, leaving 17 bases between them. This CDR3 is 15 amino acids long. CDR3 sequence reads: CASSSWGEGSDTQYF. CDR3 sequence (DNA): TGTGCCAGCAGCTCGTGGGGGGAAGGGTCGGATACGCAGTATTTT.

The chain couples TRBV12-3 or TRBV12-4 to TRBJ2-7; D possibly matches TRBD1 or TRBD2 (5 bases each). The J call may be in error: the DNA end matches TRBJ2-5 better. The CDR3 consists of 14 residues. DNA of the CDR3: TGTGCCAGCAGTCTCCGGGACCTAAGAGAGACCCAGTACTTC. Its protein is CASSLRDLRETQYF.

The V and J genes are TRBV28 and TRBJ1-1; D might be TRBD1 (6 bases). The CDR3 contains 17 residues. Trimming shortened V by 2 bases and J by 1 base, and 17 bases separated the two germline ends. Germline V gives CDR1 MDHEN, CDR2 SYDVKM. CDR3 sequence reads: CASSLNAGVGGNTEAFF. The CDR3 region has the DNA TGTGCCAGCAGTTTAAATGCAGGGGTGGGTGGGAACACTGAAGCTTTCTTT.

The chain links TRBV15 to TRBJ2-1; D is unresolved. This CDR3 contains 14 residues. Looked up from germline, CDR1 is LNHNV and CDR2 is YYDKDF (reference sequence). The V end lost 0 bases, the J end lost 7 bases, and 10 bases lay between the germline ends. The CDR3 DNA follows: TGTGCCACCAGCAGAGATGGTTTTCCAAATGAGCAGTTCTTC. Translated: CATSRDGFPNEQFF.

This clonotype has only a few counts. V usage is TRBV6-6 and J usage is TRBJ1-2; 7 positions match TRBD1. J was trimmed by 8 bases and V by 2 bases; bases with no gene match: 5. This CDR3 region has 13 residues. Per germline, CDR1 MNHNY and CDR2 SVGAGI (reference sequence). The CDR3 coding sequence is TGTGCCAGCAGTTACGAGGGGGCGGGAGGCTACACCTTC. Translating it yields CASSYEGAGGYTF.

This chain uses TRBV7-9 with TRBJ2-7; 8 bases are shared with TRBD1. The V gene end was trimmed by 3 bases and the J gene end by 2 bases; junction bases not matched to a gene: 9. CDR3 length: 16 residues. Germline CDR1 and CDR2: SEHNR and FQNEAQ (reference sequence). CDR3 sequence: CASSFGRDRTPYEQYF. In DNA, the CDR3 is TGTGCCAGCAGCTTTGGACGGGACAGGACCCCCTACGAGCAGTACTTC.

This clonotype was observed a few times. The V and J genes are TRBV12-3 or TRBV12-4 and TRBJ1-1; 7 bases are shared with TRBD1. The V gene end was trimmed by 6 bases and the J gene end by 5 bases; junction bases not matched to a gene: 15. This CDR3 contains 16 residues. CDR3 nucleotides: TGTGCCAGCAGCCCTCGGGGAACAGGGGCCGAAACTGAAGCTTTCTTT. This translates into CASSPRGTGAETEAFF.

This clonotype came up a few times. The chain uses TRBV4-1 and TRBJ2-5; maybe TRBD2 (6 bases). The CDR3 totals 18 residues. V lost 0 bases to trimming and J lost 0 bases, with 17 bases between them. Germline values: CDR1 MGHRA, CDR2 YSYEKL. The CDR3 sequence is CASSQEHWTRGYQETQYF. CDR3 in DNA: TGCGCCAGCAGCCAAGAACACTGGACCCGGGGGTACCAAGAGACCCAGTACTTC.

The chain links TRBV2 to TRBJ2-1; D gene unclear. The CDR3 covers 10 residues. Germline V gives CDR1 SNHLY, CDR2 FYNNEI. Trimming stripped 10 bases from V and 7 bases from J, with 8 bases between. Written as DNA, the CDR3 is TGTGCCACCCGCTTGAATGAGCAGTTCTTC. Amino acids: CATRLNEQFF. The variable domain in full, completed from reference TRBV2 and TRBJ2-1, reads EPEVTQTPSHQVTQMGQEVILRCVPISNHLYFYWYRQILGQKVEFLVSFYNNEISEKSEIFDDQFSVERPDGSNFTLKIRSTKLEDSAMYFCATRLNEQFFGPGTRLTVL.

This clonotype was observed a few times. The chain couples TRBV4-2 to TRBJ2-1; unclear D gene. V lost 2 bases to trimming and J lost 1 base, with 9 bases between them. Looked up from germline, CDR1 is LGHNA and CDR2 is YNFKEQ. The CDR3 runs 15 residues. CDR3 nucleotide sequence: TGTGCCAGCAGCCAATTTACGGGTTCCTACAATGAGCAGTTCTTC. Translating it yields CASSQFTGSYNEQFF.

In nucleotides, the CDR3 is TGTGCCACCAGCAAGGGGGCACACCAGCCCCAGCATTTT. Translation: CATSKGAHQPQHF. This rearrangement joins TRBV15 to TRBJ1-5; 7 nucleotides agree with TRBD1. Unmatched junction bases numbered 4, after V lost 4 bases and J lost 7 bases. This CDR3 has 13 amino acids. Germline lookup yields CDR1 LNHNV and CDR2 YYDKDF (reference sequence).

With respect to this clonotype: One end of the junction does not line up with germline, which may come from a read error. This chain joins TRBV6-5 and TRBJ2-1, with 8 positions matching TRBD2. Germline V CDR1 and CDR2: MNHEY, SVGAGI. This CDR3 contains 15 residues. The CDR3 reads CAGSYFLGTSNEQFF. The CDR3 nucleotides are TGTGCCGGCAGTTACTTCCTCGGGACTAGCAATGAGCAGTTCTTC.

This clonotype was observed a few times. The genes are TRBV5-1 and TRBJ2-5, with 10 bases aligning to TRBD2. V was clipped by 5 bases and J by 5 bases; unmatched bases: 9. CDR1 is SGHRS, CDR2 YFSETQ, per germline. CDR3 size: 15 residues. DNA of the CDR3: TGCGCCAGCAGGGAGAGCGGGGGGGCCGCGGAGACCCAGTACTTC. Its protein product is CASRESGGAAETQYF.

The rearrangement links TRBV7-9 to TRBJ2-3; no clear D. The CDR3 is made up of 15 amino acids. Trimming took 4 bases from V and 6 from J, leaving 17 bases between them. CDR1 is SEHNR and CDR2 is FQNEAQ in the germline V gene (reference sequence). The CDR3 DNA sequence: TGTGCCAGCAGCTCCCGTCCAGGTGTGAGGGATACGCAGTATTTT. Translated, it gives CASSSRPGVRDTQYF.

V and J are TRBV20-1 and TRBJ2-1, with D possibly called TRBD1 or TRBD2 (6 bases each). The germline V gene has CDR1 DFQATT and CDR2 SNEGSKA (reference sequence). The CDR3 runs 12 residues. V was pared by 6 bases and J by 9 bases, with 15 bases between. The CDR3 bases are TGCAGTGCGACCAGGGGACTCGGTGAGCAGTTCTTC. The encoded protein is CSATRGLGEQFF.

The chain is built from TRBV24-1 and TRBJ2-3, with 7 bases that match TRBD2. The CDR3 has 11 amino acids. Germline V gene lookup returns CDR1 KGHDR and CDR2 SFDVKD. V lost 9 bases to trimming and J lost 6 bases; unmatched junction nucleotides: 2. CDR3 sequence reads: CATGGGDTQYF. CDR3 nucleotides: TGTGCCACCGGGGGAGGGGATACGCAGTATTTT.

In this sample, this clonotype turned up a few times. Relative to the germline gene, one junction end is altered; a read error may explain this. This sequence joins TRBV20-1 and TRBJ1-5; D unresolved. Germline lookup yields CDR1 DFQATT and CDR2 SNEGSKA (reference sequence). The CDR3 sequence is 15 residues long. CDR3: CSARDSSGADQPQHF. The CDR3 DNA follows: TGTAGTGCTAGAGATTCATCAGGAGCGGATCAGCCCCAGCATTTT.

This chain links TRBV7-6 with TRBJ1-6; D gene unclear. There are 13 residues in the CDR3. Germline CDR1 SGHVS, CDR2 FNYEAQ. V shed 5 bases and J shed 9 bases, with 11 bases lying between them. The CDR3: CASSANLGSPLHF. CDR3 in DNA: TGTGCCAGCAGCGCGAACCTGGGTTCACCCCTCCACTTT.

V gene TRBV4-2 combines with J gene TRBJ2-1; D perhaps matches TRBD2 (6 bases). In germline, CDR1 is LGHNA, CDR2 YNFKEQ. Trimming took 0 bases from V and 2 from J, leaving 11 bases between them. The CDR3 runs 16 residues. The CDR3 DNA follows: TGTGCCAGCAGCCAAGATCACGGGAGTACCTACAATGAGCAGTTCTTC. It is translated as CASSQDHGSTYNEQFF.